These 27 T cell receptor beta chains share one sample of origin, sequenced in a study of identical twins. TCRdb reanalysed the 5' RACE reads using MiXCR and keeps one entry per CDR3 protein. The sample yields 1,800,000 or so distinct CDR3 sequences, under 35% seen once. Source material: cord blood. The receptors shown here come from a newborn girl in good health.

There are a few counts of this clonotype. The rearrangement links TRBV7-2 to TRBJ2-1, with 12 bases that match TRBD2. CDR3 length: 16 amino acids. Trimming took 6 bases from V and 5 from J; bases not matched to a gene: 8. CDR1 and CDR2 (germline): SGHTA, FQGNSA. Written as DNA, the CDR3 is TGTGCCAGCAGGAATCGACTAGCGGGGGATAACAATGAGCAGTTCTTC. This encodes CASRNRLAGDNNEQFF. Together with reference TRBV7-2 and TRBJ2-1, the CDR3 gives the full variable domain: GAGVSQSPSNKVTEKGKDVELRCDPISGHTALYWYRQSLGQGLEFLIYFQGNSAPDKSGLPSDRFSAERTGGSVSTLTIQRTQQEDSAVYLCASRNRLAGDNNEQFFGPGTRLTVL.

This sequence joins TRBV20-1 and TRBJ2-7, with 7 bases aligning to TRBD2. Germline CDR1 DFQATT, CDR2 SNEGSKA (reference sequence). This CDR3 is 16 amino acids long. V lost 6 bases, J lost 2 bases, and 16 bases stayed unmatched. As DNA, the CDR3 is TGCAGTGCCAAGGGTTCTAGCGGTTTTACAGCCTACGAGCAGTACTTC. Amino acid sequence: CSAKGSSGFTAYEQYF.

This clonotype has more than one count but fewer than ten. The CDR3 here is CASSSRIDEQFF. The DNA for the CDR3 is TGTGCCAGCAGCTCTAGGATAGATGAGCAGTTCTTC. The V and J genes are TRBV11-3 and TRBJ2-1; D gene uncertain. The CDR3 covers 12 residues. V was trimmed by 4 bases and J by 8 bases, leaving 9 bases between them. CDR1 is SGHNT, CDR2 YENEEA, per germline.

This clonotype was counted at least ten times. The rearrangement uses TRBV3-1 and TRBJ2-3; no definite D call. V was pared by 2 bases and J by 2 bases, with 14 bases between. Germline V gives CDR1 LGHDT, CDR2 YNNKEL (reference sequence). This CDR3 has 16 amino acids. The DNA of the CDR3 is TGTGCCAGCAGCCAATCATTAGGGATTCACACAGATACGCAGTATTTT. Its translation: CASSQSLGIHTDTQYF.

This clonotype was found many times. This sequence joins TRBV30 and TRBJ2-7; no firm D call. This CDR3 spans 11 amino acids. The V end lost 0 bases, the J end lost 4 bases, and 4 bases lay between the germline ends. Germline values: CDR1 GTSNPN, CDR2 SVGIG (reference sequence). The CDR3 nucleotides are TGTGCCTGGAGTGTAGGGTACGAGCAGTACTTC. Protein sequence: CAWSVGYEQYF.

The chain is built from TRBV29-1 and TRBJ1-2; a possible D gene is TRBD1 (5 bases). CDR3 length: 12 residues. The germline CDR1 and CDR2 sequences are SQVTM and ANQGSEA. Trimming removed 6 bases at V and 2 bases at J, with 10 bases between. CDR3 in amino acids: CSVTQANYGYTF. The CDR3 DNA is TGCAGCGTCACACAGGCCAACTATGGCTACACCTTC.

This rearrangement joins TRBV20-1 to TRBJ2-1; D may be TRBD2 (6 bases). With the DNA end fitting TRBJ2-7 better, the J assignment may be wrong. Germline CDR1 DFQATT, CDR2 SNEGSKA (reference sequence). The length of the CDR3 is 15 residues. CDR3 in DNA: TGCAGTGCTAGAATTCGGGACTCCCGTTACAATGAGCAGTACTTC. Translated, it gives CSARIRDSRYNEQYF.

This clonotype was counted between two and nine times. The rearrangement joins TRBV10-3 to TRBJ2-1; no clear D. This CDR3 comprises 11 residues. Per germline, CDR1 ENHRY and CDR2 SYGVKD. Trimming stripped 9 bases from V and 7 bases from J, with 10 bases between. This CDR3 reads CAMGGGNEQFF. In DNA form, the CDR3 reads TGTGCCATGGGTGGTGGGAATGAGCAGTTCTTC.

This clonotype was seen more than once but under ten times. The genes are TRBV9 and TRBJ2-1, with D unresolved. Trimming pared 0 bases from V and 5 bases from J, leaving 15 bases between. Germline V gives CDR1 SGDLS, CDR2 YYNGEE. CDR3 length equals 16 residues. CDR3 in amino acids: CASSVGVSRPHNEQFF. DNA of the CDR3: TGTGCCAGCAGCGTAGGCGTGTCGAGGCCGCACAATGAGCAGTTCTTC.

In its sample, this clonotype was seen a few times. The rearrangement joins TRBV4-1 to TRBJ2-4; D could derive from TRBD1 or TRBD2 (5 bases each). The DNA matches TRBJ2-7 better at its end, which makes the J call doubtful. Germline V CDR1 and CDR2: MGHRA, YSYEKL. The CDR3 is 13 amino acids. The CDR3 region has the DNA TGCGCCAGCAGCCAAGGCAGGGACCACGAGCAGTACTTC. This codes for CASSQGRDHEQYF.

This clonotype occurred a few times. The rearrangement uses TRBV10-3 and TRBJ2-5; TRBD1 matches 9 bases. V lost 2 bases, J lost 1 base, and 2 bases stayed unmatched. CDR1 and CDR2 from the germline V gene are ENHRY and SYGVKD. This CDR3 spans 15 amino acids. DNA of the CDR3: TGTGCCATCAGTGAGGACAGGGGGGTCCAAGAGACCCAGTACTTC. Its protein is CAISEDRGVQETQYF.

This clonotype was recorded a few times. The rearrangement joins TRBV29-1 to TRBJ2-5, with unresolved D. The CDR3 has 11 amino acids. The germline V gene has CDR1 SQVTM and CDR2 ANQGSEA. The V end was cut by 6 bases, the J end by 5 bases, with 10 bases between. The CDR3 DNA reads as TGCAGCGTGCTAGAGTGGGAGACCCAGTACTTC. As protein: CSVLEWETQYF.

The chain carries TRBV5-1 and TRBJ2-1, with D maybe TRBD2 (7 bases). The V gene lost 4 bases and the J gene lost 6 bases, with 20 bases spanning the gap. Germline V gene data show CDR1 as SGHRS and CDR2 as YFSETQ. CDR3 length: 16 amino acids. CDR3 coding DNA: TGCGCCAGCAGCCTCGGCACGGGGGGCTATTTCAATGAGCAGTTCTTC. It specifies CASSLGTGGYFNEQFF.

This clonotype has a handful of counts. The chain uses TRBV29-1 and TRBJ2-1, with D uncertain. V shed 6 bases and J shed 8 bases, with 11 bases lying between them. The CDR3 covers 11 residues. The V gene's germline CDR1 is SQVTM and CDR2 ANQGSEA. Here the CDR3 DNA reads TGCAGCGTCCCTCCGGTGGATGAGCAGTTCTTC. Amino acid sequence: CSVPPVDEQFF.

This chain connects TRBV7-9 to TRBJ1-1; 9 nucleotides align to TRBD1. The CDR3 sequence is 15 residues long. V trimming: 1 base; J trimming: 4 bases; junction bases outside the gene matches: 4. CDR1 and CDR2 (germline): SEHNR, FQNEAQ (reference sequence). The CDR3 reads CASSLVLGQGTEAFF. As DNA, the CDR3 is TGTGCCAGCAGCTTAGTTTTGGGACAGGGCACTGAAGCTTTCTTT.

This chain links TRBV2 with TRBJ2-1; D unclear. The CDR3 totals 13 residues. Trimming left V 5 bases short and J 3 bases short, with 8 bases between. CDR1 SNHLY and CDR2 FYNNEI come from the germline V gene. Here the CDR3 reads CASSPMDYNEQFF. CDR3 bases: TGTGCCAGCAGTCCTATGGACTACAATGAGCAGTTCTTC.

V gene TRBV20-1 combines with J gene TRBJ1-2; 7 bases map to TRBD1. This CDR3 contains 14 residues. The junction had 7 bases not matched to a gene; V was cut back by 2 bases and J by 4 bases. Looked up from germline, CDR1 is DFQATT and CDR2 is SNEGSKA (reference sequence). CDR3 coding DNA: TGCAGTGCTAGAACGGGACAGTCGCTCTATGGCTACACCTTC. Translated, it gives CSARTGQSLYGYTF.

The chain joins TRBV19 to TRBJ2-3; 10 bases fit TRBD2. V shed 6 bases and J 2 bases; nucleotides not matched to a gene: 5. Germline CDR1 reads LNHDA; CDR2 reads SQIVND (reference sequence). This CDR3 spans 15 amino acids. The CDR3 region is CASRGLAIITDTQYF. In DNA form, the CDR3 reads TGTGCCAGTAGGGGACTAGCGATAATCACAGATACGCAGTATTTT. Based on the CDR3 plus reference TRBV19 and TRBJ2-3, the full variable domain is DGGITQSPKYLFRKEGQNVTLSCEQNLNHDAMYWYRQDPGQGLRLIYYSQIVNDFQKGDIAEGYSVSREKKESFPLTVTSAQKNPTAFYLCASRGLAIITDTQYFGPGTRLTVL.

The J gene is TRBJ2-3, the V gene TRBV12-3 or TRBV12-4; 12 bases are shared with TRBD2. The CDR3 length is 18 residues. V gave up 7 bases and J gave up 2 bases; unmatched junction bases: 13. DNA for the CDR3: TGTGCCAGCAAAGGGTCCCTAGCGGGGGGGCACCACACAGATACGCAGTATTTT. Protein sequence: CASKGSLAGGHHTDTQYF.

This clonotype appeared many times. V and J are TRBV20-1 and TRBJ2-1; the match to TRBD2 covers 10 bases. In germline, CDR1 is DFQATT, CDR2 SNEGSKA (reference sequence). V was pared by 3 bases and J by 3 bases, with 2 bases of the junction left unmatched. The CDR3 is 14 amino acids. This CDR3 reads CSARRLAGYNEQFF. CDR3 coding DNA: TGCAGTGCTAGGCGACTAGCGGGCTACAATGAGCAGTTCTTC.

The genes are TRBV18 and TRBJ2-7, with a tentative D call TRBD2 (6 bases). The ends were cut back, 3 bases at V and 6 bases at J, with 18 bases in the middle. CDR1 KGHSH and CDR2 LQKENI come from the germline V gene. The CDR3 covers 15 residues. CDR3 residues: CASSPLARASLEQYF. For the CDR3, the DNA is TGTGCCAGCTCACCCCTAGCGCGGGCATCCCTCGAGCAGTACTTC.

The chain links TRBV3-1 to TRBJ2-7; D might be TRBD1 or TRBD2, each matching 5 bases. Germline values: CDR1 LGHDT, CDR2 YNNKEL (reference sequence). V was cut by 2 bases and J by 2 bases, with 22 bases left in between. This CDR3 has 18 residues. The CDR3 DNA is TGTGCCAGCAGCCAAAGTTCCCTCGCTAGGGACCCGCCCTACGAGCAGTACTTC. Its protein product is CASSQSSLARDPPYEQYF.

This clonotype was found many times. The chain uses TRBV6-6 and TRBJ2-5; unclear D gene. Germline V CDR1 and CDR2: MNHNY, SVGAGI (reference sequence). V was cut by 6 bases and J by 4 bases, with 3 bases left in between. The length of the CDR3 is 10 residues. The CDR3 spells CASRSETQYF. Written as DNA, the CDR3 is TGTGCCAGCAGATCAGAGACCCAGTACTTC.

This clonotype was counted between two and nine times. V and J are TRBV5-1 and TRBJ1-1; 7 bases are shared with TRBD1. The CDR3 length is 13 residues. The J segment lost 4 bases and the V segment lost 4 bases, leaving 4 bases of the junction unmatched. Germline V gives CDR1 SGHRS, CDR2 YFSETQ. CDR3 DNA sequence: TGCGCCAGCAGCACCAACAGGGGCACTGAAGCTTTCTTT. Encoded protein: CASSTNRGTEAFF.

The V and J genes are TRBV28 and TRBJ2-4; the match to TRBD1 covers 8 bases. The last part of the DNA fits TRBJ2-7 better; the J call may be wrong. This CDR3 comprises 17 residues. Germline CDR1 is MDHEN and CDR2 is SYDVKM. The DNA for the CDR3 is TGTGCCAGCAGTTTTTTTTTTGTGGGGACAGGATTTTACGAGCAGTACTTC. It encodes CASSFFFVGTGFYEQYF.

This chain joins TRBV2 and TRBJ1-5; unclear D gene. Germline loops: CDR1 SNHLY, CDR2 FYNNEI. V lost 7 bases, J lost 3 bases, and 16 bases lay in between. The CDR3 covers 15 residues. CDR3 nucleotide sequence: TGTGCCAGCACCCAAGACGGGTCCCCCAATCAGCCCCAGCATTTT. Translation gives CASTQDGSPNQPQHF.

The table lists this clonotype with many counts. The rearrangement joins TRBV29-1 to TRBJ2-5; tentative D call: TRBD2 (5 bases). Trimming cost V 7 bases and J 5 bases, with 23 bases left between them. From germline, CDR1 is SQVTM and CDR2 ANQGSEA. CDR3 length: 15 residues. CDR3 loop: CSGLSVTSPRETQYF. CDR3 in DNA: TGCAGCGGCCTTAGCGTCACATCCCCCCGGGAGACCCAGTACTTC.